Below, 21 T cell receptor beta chains from the same sample are listed, as sequenced in a study of PD-1 blockade in classical Hodgkin lymphoma (dated by TCRdb to 2019 to 2021). The sample's time point label is to be understood as: cycle 2 day 1 (C2D1) of nivolumab. All trial patients had relapsed after autologous stem cell transplantation, with cohorts A, B and C differing in prior brentuximab vedotin exposure. The library was obtained by the immunoSEQ multiplex PCR assay. Here the immuneACCESS table is served through TCRdb, limited to in-frame sequences with V and J called. Missing clones are a known gap in these copies; in checked studies unresolved V genes cover under half, and the rest lacks a known reason. For this sample the table gives 31,000 or so clones, of which just over 70% were detected only once. The ten most abundant clones make up 4% of the sample. The sequences come from peripheral blood mononuclear cells (PBMCs), collected before the second cycle of nivolumab. Receptors were obtained from a human donor with classical Hodgkin lymphoma.

This clone has just a few counts. The chain carries TRBV7-9 and TRBJ2-2, with 11 bases lining up with TRBD1. Unmatched junction bases numbered 10, after V lost 0 bases and J lost 7 bases. This CDR3 is built from 18 residues. Looked up from germline, CDR1 is SEHNR and CDR2 is FQNEAQ (reference sequence). This CDR3 reads CASSLAPSRTGGNGELFF. The CDR3 DNA sequence: TGTGCCAGCAGCTTAGCGCCCTCGCGGACAGGGGGCAACGGGGAGCTGTTTTTT. The whole variable domain, filled in from reference TRBV7-9 and TRBJ2-2, reads DTGVSQNPRHKITKRGQNVTFRCDPISEHNRLYWYRQTLGQGPEFLTYFQNEAQLEKSRLLSDRFSAERPKGSFSTLEIQRTEQGDSAMYLCASSLAPSRTGGNGELFFGEGSRLTVL.

The chain carries TRBV5-4 and TRBJ2-7; TRBD1 aligns across 9 bases. Losses at the gene ends were 0 bases for V and 6 bases for J; bases not matched to a gene: 7. The CDR3 consists of 15 residues. Germline V gene sequence: CDR1 SGHNT, CDR2 YYREEE (reference sequence). The CDR3 reads CASSLDATGGREQYF. The CDR3 coding sequence is TGTGCCAGCAGCTTGGACGCGACAGGGGGGCGCGAGCAGTACTTC. Full variable domain (outside the CDR3, taken from reference TRBV5-4 and TRBJ2-7): ETGVTQSPTHLIKTRGQQVTLRCSSQSGHNTVSWYQQALGQGPQFIFQYYREEENGRGNFPPRFSGLQFPNYSSELNVNALELDDSALYLCASSLDATGGREQYFGPGTRLTVT.

The CDR3 is CASSEDIVLWETQYF. CDR3 bases: TGTGCCAGCAGTGAAGATATAGTTTTGTGGGAGACCCAGTACTTC. This chain joins TRBV6-1 and TRBJ2-5, with D uncertain. Germline CDR1 MNHNS, CDR2 SASEGT. V was pared by 1 base and J by 5 bases, with 14 bases between. CDR3 length: 15 residues.

The rearrangement uses TRBV7-9 and TRBJ2-7; D uncertain. The CDR3 has 12 amino acids. Germline CDR1 and CDR2: SEHNR and FQNEAQ (reference sequence). Trimming cost V 1 base and J 7 bases, with 8 bases left between them. The CDR3 nucleotides are TGTGCCAGCAGCTTAGTTGTTACTGAGCAGTACTTC. It translates to CASSLVVTEQYF.

The chain employs TRBV19 and TRBJ1-6; D gene uncertain. V was cut by 5 bases and J by 3 bases, with 8 bases left in between. Germline CDR1 LNHDA, CDR2 SQIVND (reference sequence). This CDR3 contains 14 residues. CDR3 sequence (DNA): TGTGCCAGTAGTGACGGGATCTATAATTCACCCCTCCACTTT. Translated: CASSDGIYNSPLHF.

The rearrangement links TRBV5-1 to TRBJ2-1; D is uncertain. The CDR3 loop spans 16 amino acids. CDR1 SGHRS and CDR2 YFSETQ come from the germline V gene. The V gene lost 1 base and the J gene lost 0 bases, with 11 bases spanning the gap. Written as DNA, the CDR3 is TGCGCCAGCAGCTTGCTAAGCCCCAGCTCCTACAATGAGCAGTTCTTC. Translation gives CASSLLSPSSYNEQFF.

The chain couples TRBV29-1 to TRBJ2-1, with TRBD2 identical over 10 bases. CDR1 SQVTM and CDR2 ANQGSEA come from the germline V gene. V was pared by 3 bases and J by 5 bases, with 7 bases of the junction left unmatched. The CDR3 is 15 amino acids. Written as DNA, the CDR3 is TGCAGCGTTGACGCCCTAGCGGGAGAAGACAATGAGCAGTTCTTC. This codes for CSVDALAGEDNEQFF.

Only a few counts were recorded for this clone. The chain links TRBV10-3 to TRBJ1-5; TRBD1 might be the D (5 bases). Trimming pared 3 bases from V and 3 bases from J, leaving 9 bases between. The CDR3 has 14 amino acids. Germline V gives CDR1 ENHRY, CDR2 SYGVKD. The CDR3 nucleotides read TGTGCCATCAGTGAACGAGGGGACAATCAGCCCCAGCATTTT. Residues: CAISERGDNQPQHF.

The rearrangement joins TRBV2 to TRBJ2-7; D is possibly TRBD1 (6 bases). The germline gives CDR1 SNHLY, CDR2 FYNNEI. Trimming cost V 6 bases and J 9 bases, with 18 bases left between them. There are 13 residues in the CDR3. The CDR3: CASSVTGGYGQYF. Here the CDR3 DNA reads TGTGCCAGCAGCGTGACAGGCGGTTATGGGCAGTACTTC. Complete variable domain (other parts from reference TRBV2 and TRBJ2-7): EPEVTQTPSHQVTQMGQEVILRCVPISNHLYFYWYRQILGQKVEFLVSFYNNEISEKSEIFDDQFSVERPDGSNFTLKIRSTKLEDSAMYFCASSVTGGYGQYFGPGTRLTVT.

This clone was observed a single time. This chain links TRBV7-2 with TRBJ1-1; D possibly corresponds to TRBD1 (6 bases). The CDR3 contains 12 residues. Germline V lookup: CDR1 SGHTA, CDR2 FQGNSA. The V gene lost 7 bases and the J gene lost 7 bases, with 13 bases spanning the gap. The chain's CDR3 is CASTRTDREAFF. Written as DNA, the CDR3 is TGTGCCAGCACCCGGACAGATCGTGAAGCTTTCTTT.

This clone was seen a handful of times. The chain has TRBV10-2 and TRBJ1-2; no reliable D call. This CDR3 has 13 amino acids. Germline V gene lookup returns CDR1 WSHSY and CDR2 SAAADI. V was shortened by 3 bases and J by 4 bases, with 9 bases between the two germline ends. The CDR3 nucleotides are TGCGCCAGCAGTGATAAGCCCCGCTATGGCTACACCTTC. Translated, it gives CASSDKPRYGYTF.

In this sample, this clone turned up once. The gene calls are TRBV29-1 and TRBJ2-1; 7 nucleotides match TRBD1. J lost 0 bases, V lost 5 bases, and 16 bases had no gene match. Germline-derived CDR1 and CDR2 are SQVTM and ANQGSEA. This CDR3 has 18 residues. CDR3 sequence reads: CSVWGPTTGLSSYNEQFF. The CDR3 bases are TGCAGCGTTTGGGGCCCCACGACAGGGTTATCCTCCTACAATGAGCAGTTCTTC.

The chain recombines TRBV11-2 with TRBJ1-1; D gene uncertain. Per germline, CDR1 SGHAT and CDR2 FQNNGV. This CDR3 contains 13 residues. Trimming stripped 4 bases from V and 4 bases from J, with 10 bases between. The CDR3 DNA reads TGTGCCAGCAGCTCCCAGACGGGCACTGAAGCTTTCTTT. It yields the protein CASSSQTGTEAFF.

The chain joins TRBV28 to TRBJ2-3, with unresolved D. Germline V CDR1 and CDR2: MDHEN, SYDVKM. The CDR3 totals 14 residues. V dropped 2 bases and J dropped 2 bases, with 8 bases sitting between them. In DNA form, the CDR3 reads TGTGCCAGCAGTTTAAATTTTCTCACAGATACGCAGTATTTT. It encodes CASSLNFLTDTQYF.

This clone was counted a single time. The DNA for the CDR3 is TGTGCCAGCCGGGACAGAGAAAACAATGAGCAGTTCTTC. Amino acids: CASRDRENNEQFF. The chain joins TRBV19 to TRBJ2-1; 7 bases map to TRBD1. The length of the CDR3 is 13 residues. V was clipped by 9 bases and J by 5 bases; unmatched bases: 7. CDR1 and CDR2 from the germline V gene are LNHDA and SQIVND (reference sequence).

The chain couples TRBV4-3 to TRBJ2-1; D is perhaps TRBD1 (6 bases). The CDR3 runs to 14 residues. With 1 base removed from V and 8 bases from J, the gap between germline ends came to 12 bases. Germline CDR1 is LGHNA and CDR2 is YSLEER. Here the CDR3 reads CASSQVTGRHEQFF. Here the CDR3 DNA reads TGCGCCAGCAGCCAAGTTACAGGGAGACATGAGCAGTTCTTC.

CDR3 region: CASSSLTGGMNEQFF. The CDR3, as DNA: TGTGCCAGCAGCTCGCTGACAGGGGGTATGAATGAGCAGTTCTTC. The V and J genes are TRBV7-9 and TRBJ2-1; 9 positions match TRBD1. CDR3 length: 15 amino acids. Germline lookup yields CDR1 SEHNR and CDR2 FQNEAQ (reference sequence). Trimming at V came to 4 bases and at J to 7 bases, leaving 8 bases not matched to a gene.

The chain joins TRBV6-5 to TRBJ2-3; D is tentatively TRBD1 or TRBD2 (5 bases each). This CDR3 has 15 amino acids. Germline-derived CDR1 and CDR2 are MNHEY and SVGAGI. V lost 5 bases and J 0 bases, leaving 12 bases between the germline ends. Written as DNA, the CDR3 is TGTGCCAGCAGTAACCGGGGCCCTAGCACAGATACGCAGTATTTT. Encoded protein: CASSNRGPSTDTQYF.

This rearrangement joins TRBV7-9 to TRBJ1-6; no clear D. The CDR3 consists of 14 residues. Per the germline V gene, CDR1 is SEHNR and CDR2 is FQNEAQ (reference sequence). Trimming took off 2 bases at V and 9 bases at J, with 11 bases between the two ends. The CDR3 nucleotides read TGTGCCAGCAGCTTAATTGAAGCAGCTTCACCCCTCCACTTT. Its protein product is CASSLIEAASPLHF.

A few counts support this clone. The chain uses TRBV11-2 and TRBJ2-1; a weak D match, TRBD1 (6 bases). Germline V lookup: CDR1 SGHAT, CDR2 FQNNGV. Trimming cost V 1 base and J 8 bases, with 15 bases left between them. This CDR3 comprises 15 residues. The CDR3 DNA reads TGTGCCAGCAGCTTAGTCGGGAACAGGGCAGATGAGCAGTTCTTC. Translation: CASSLVGNRADEQFF.

There are a few counts of this clone. The rearrangement links TRBV19 to TRBJ1-5; no definite D call. Germline values: CDR1 LNHDA, CDR2 SQIVND (reference sequence). The CDR3 length is 14 residues. Deletions cut 3 bases from V and 3 bases from J, with 9 bases between. In DNA, the CDR3 is TGTGCCAGTAGTATCTACCGGGACAATCAGCCCCAGCATTTT. Protein product: CASSIYRDNQPQHF.